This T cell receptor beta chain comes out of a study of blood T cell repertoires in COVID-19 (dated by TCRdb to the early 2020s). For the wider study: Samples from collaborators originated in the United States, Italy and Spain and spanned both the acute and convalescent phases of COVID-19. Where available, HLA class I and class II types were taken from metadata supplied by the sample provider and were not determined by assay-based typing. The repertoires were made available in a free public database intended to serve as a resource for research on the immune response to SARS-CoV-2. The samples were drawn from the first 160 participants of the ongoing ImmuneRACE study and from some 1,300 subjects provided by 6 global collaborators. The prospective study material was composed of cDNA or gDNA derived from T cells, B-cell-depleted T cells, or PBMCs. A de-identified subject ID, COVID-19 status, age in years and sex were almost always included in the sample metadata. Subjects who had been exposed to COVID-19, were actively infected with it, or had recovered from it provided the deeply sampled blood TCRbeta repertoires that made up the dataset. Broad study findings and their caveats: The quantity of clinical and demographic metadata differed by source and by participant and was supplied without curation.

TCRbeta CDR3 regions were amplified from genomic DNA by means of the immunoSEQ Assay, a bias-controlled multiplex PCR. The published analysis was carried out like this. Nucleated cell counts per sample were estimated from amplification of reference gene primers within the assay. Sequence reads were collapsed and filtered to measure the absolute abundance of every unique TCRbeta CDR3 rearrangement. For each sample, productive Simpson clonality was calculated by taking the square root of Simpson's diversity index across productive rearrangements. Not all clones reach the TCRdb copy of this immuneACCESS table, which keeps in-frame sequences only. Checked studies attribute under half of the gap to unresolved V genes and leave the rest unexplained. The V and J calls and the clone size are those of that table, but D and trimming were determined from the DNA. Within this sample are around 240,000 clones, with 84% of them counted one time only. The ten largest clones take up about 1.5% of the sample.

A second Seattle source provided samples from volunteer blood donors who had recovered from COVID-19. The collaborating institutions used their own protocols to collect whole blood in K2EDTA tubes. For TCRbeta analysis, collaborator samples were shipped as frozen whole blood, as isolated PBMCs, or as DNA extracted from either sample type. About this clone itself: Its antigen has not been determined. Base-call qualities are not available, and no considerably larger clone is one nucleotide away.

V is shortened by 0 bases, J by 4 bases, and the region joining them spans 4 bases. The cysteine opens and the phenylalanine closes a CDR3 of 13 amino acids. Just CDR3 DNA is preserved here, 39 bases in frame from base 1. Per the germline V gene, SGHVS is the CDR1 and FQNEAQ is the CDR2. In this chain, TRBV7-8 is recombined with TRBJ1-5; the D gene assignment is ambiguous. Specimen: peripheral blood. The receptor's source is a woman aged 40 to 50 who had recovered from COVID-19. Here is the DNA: TGTGCCAGCAGCTTAGCCAGGAATCAGCCCCAGCATTTT. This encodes CASSLARNQPQHF.